These 15 T cell receptor beta chains share one sample of origin, sequenced in a study of T cells after yellow fever vaccination. One entry per CDR3 protein results from TCRdb running MiXCR on the 5' RACE reads. The sample has 200,000 to 300,000 distinct CDR3 sequences; 10% to 15% are singletons. This specimen consisted of CD4+ T cells sorted from PBMCs, obtained 45 days after the yellow fever booster vaccination. These receptors were taken from a man aged 25-40 years who received the YFV17D yellow fever vaccine.

This chain links TRBV20-1 with TRBJ2-4; no clear D. V lost 6 bases and J lost 6, with 12 bases in between. Germline CDR1 DFQATT, CDR2 SNEGSKA (reference sequence). This CDR3 has 12 amino acids. CDR3 amino acids: CSAEDIGNIQYF. CDR3 nucleotides: TGCAGTGCAGAAGACATTGGAAACATTCAGTACTTC.

This clonotype turned up a few times. CDR3: CASSLDIPSSYEQYF. The CDR3 DNA reads as TGCGCCAGCAGCTTGGACATCCCGAGCTCCTACGAGCAGTACTTC. The V gene is TRBV5-1, the J gene TRBJ2-7, with unresolved D. Germline CDR1 and CDR2: SGHRS and YFSETQ. The CDR3 runs 15 residues. V lost 0 bases to trimming and J lost 0 bases, with 10 bases between them.

The chain uses TRBV5-1 and TRBJ1-3, with 7 bases that match TRBD1. The germline V gene has CDR1 SGHRS and CDR2 YFSETQ. The length of the CDR3 is 15 residues. Trimming at V came to 4 bases and at J to 4 bases, leaving 8 bases not matched to a gene. The CDR3 is CASSKDRKDGNTIYF. The DNA of the CDR3 is TGCGCCAGCAGCAAGGACAGGAAAGACGGAAACACCATATATTTT.

This clonotype turned up a few times. The rearrangement links TRBV19 to TRBJ1-5; D is ambiguous. This CDR3 has 13 residues. The germline gives CDR1 LNHDA, CDR2 SQIVND (reference sequence). V was clipped by 4 bases and J by 5 bases, with 9 bases between them. The CDR3 is CASSTTNYQPQHF. The CDR3 coding sequence is TGTGCCAGTAGTACTACGAACTATCAGCCCCAGCATTTT.

J is TRBJ1-1 and V is TRBV5-1; a possible D gene is TRBD1 (5 bases). The germline V and J ends were trimmed by 2 bases and 5 bases, with 19 bases remaining between them. CDR1 and CDR2 (germline): SGHRS, YFSETQ. The CDR3 totals 16 residues. The CDR3 DNA is TGCGCCAGCAGCTTACAACCCCAGGGTACTCCTACTGAAGCTTTCTTT. Its protein product is CASSLQPQGTPTEAFF. The variable domain in full, with the rest retrieved from reference TRBV5-1 and TRBJ1-1, is KAGVTQTPRYLIKTRGQQVTLSCSPISGHRSVSWYQQTPGQGLQFLFEYFSETQRNKGNFPGRFSGRQFSNSRSEMNVSTLELGDSALYLCASSLQPQGTPTEAFFGQGTRLTVV.

Comments on this clonotype: Given a much more abundant clone one base away, this may be a read error. The chain uses TRBV6-4 and TRBJ2-1; 8 positions match TRBD2. Germline values: CDR1 MRHNA, CDR2 SNTAGT. The CDR3 runs to 16 residues. This CDR3 is CACSDSGLAGMDEQFF. The CDR3 DNA is TGTGCCTGCAGTGACTCGGGGCTAGCGGGCATGGATGAGCAGTTCTTC.

The chain combines TRBV28 with TRBJ2-1; 7 bases agree with TRBD2. Germline trimming cut 8 bases from V and 2 bases from J; bases unmatched to any gene: 6. Germline V CDR1 and CDR2: MDHEN, SYDVKM. The CDR3 loop spans 14 amino acids. The CDR3 is CASVSGATYNEQFF. CDR3 DNA: TGTGCCAGCGTAAGCGGGGCCACCTACAATGAGCAGTTCTTC.

The V and J genes are TRBV14 and TRBJ2-1, with D hard to call. Between the trimmed V and J ends, which lost 2 bases and 4 bases, there was a span of 21 bases. Germline CDR1 SGHDN, CDR2 FVKESK. This CDR3 region has 18 residues. CDR3 sequence reads: CASSQKNKQTWSYNEQFF. The CDR3 DNA reads as TGTGCCAGCAGCCAAAAAAATAAACAGACGTGGTCGTACAATGAGCAGTTCTTC.

The sample holds many counts of this clonotype. The chain couples TRBV20-1 to TRBJ2-2; 10 bases match TRBD2. The CDR3 covers 15 residues. Germline V gene sequence: CDR1 DFQATT, CDR2 SNEGSKA (reference sequence). With 5 bases clipped from V and 3 bases from J, the junction kept 6 bases outside the gene matches. The chain's CDR3 is CSAHLAGVDTGELFF. CDR3 nucleotides: TGCAGTGCTCATCTAGCGGGAGTTGACACCGGGGAGCTGTTTTTT.

The chain has TRBV18 and TRBJ2-3; D is ambiguous. CDR3 length: 16 amino acids. V was cut by 3 bases and J by 0 bases, with 13 bases left in between. Germline CDR1 reads KGHSH; CDR2 reads LQKENI. CDR3 sequence reads: CASSPLQARSTDTQYF. CDR3 nucleotides: TGTGCCAGCTCACCGCTTCAGGCTCGAAGCACAGATACGCAGTATTTT.

The chain carries TRBV6-5 and TRBJ1-5; 8 positions match TRBD1. This CDR3 is 16 amino acids long. Losses at the gene ends were 2 bases for V and 6 bases for J; bases not matched to a gene: 9. The germline V gene encodes CDR1 MNHEY and CDR2 SVGAGI. CDR3 DNA sequence: TGTGCCAGCAGTTACATAGGACAGGGTGGGGGTCAGCCCCAGCATTTT. Translated, it gives CASSYIGQGGGQPQHF.

V usage is TRBV5-1 and J usage is TRBJ2-1; 8 nucleotides line up with TRBD2. Germline V gene sequence: CDR1 SGHRS, CDR2 YFSETQ. The CDR3 covers 15 residues. The trim removed 2 bases at V and 3 bases at J, leaving 4 bases unmatched. The CDR3 loop reads CASSFREGGYNEQFF. CDR3 bases: TGCGCCAGCAGCTTCCGGGAGGGGGGCTACAATGAGCAGTTCTTC.

The genes are TRBV20-1 and TRBJ2-7; D might be TRBD1 (5 bases). The length of the CDR3 is 13 residues. Trimming stripped 0 bases from V and 5 bases from J, with 11 bases between. From germline, CDR1 is DFQATT and CDR2 SNEGSKA (reference sequence). Written as DNA, the CDR3 is TGCAGTGCTAGAGAAGGGGTAGAGGACGAGCAGTACTTC. Residues: CSAREGVEDEQYF.

This clonotype occurred once. The chain uses TRBV28 and TRBJ1-2; the D gene is possibly TRBD1 (5 bases). This CDR3 contains 12 residues. Germline V lookup: CDR1 MDHEN, CDR2 SYDVKM. V lost 8 bases and J lost 4, with 11 bases in between. CDR3 nucleotide sequence: TGTGCCAGCTGGGGCAGCCTCTATGGCTACACCTTC. Amino acid sequence: CASWGSLYGYTF.

The chain has TRBV4-3 and TRBJ2-6, with D unclear. The germline gives CDR1 LGHNA, CDR2 YSLEER. This CDR3 is 17 amino acids long. V lost 0 bases to trimming and J lost 0 bases, with 9 bases between them. The CDR3 nucleotides are TGCGCCAGCAGCCAAGATAGTAGCAGCTCTGGGGCCAACGTCCTGACTTTC. It specifies CASSQDSSSSGANVLTF.